This T cell receptor beta chain was sequenced during a study of blood T cell repertoires in COVID-19. Overall study context: The samples span acute and convalescent COVID-19 from the United States, Italy and Spain. Sources were T cells, B-cell-depleted T cells, or PBMCs; the material itself was cDNA or gDNA.

The CDR3 totals 12 residues. With 7 bases removed from V and 10 bases from J, the gap between germline ends came to 11 bases. The germline V gene has CDR1 MNHEY and CDR2 SMNVEV (reference sequence). In the source study's methods: Reference gene primer amplification in the assay estimated nucleated cell counts. Measured with immunoSEQ multiplex PCR; TCRdb has only the in-frame clones, and not every one. The D gene and trimming were derived from the DNA, and the V and J assignments and clone size from that table. The repertoire consists of around 40,000 clones, with roughly 90% occurring once and the leading ten covering 13% to 15%.

The V and J genes are TRBV27 and TRBJ1-6; D unclear. Sequencing input: peripheral blood. The clonotype originates from a human donor in a cohort sampled during active COVID-19. The CDR3 DNA is TGTGCCAGCACGCGGGGAGGCTCACCCCTCCACTTT. It is translated as CASTRGGSPLHF.